This T cell receptor (beta chain) appears in the sequencing data of a study of T cell responses to AZD1222 COVID-19 vaccine. Regarding this clone: Its antigen is not identified.

Findings and limits, study-wide: Spike-specific TCR breadth and depth both grew after two AZD1222 doses.

Here immunoSEQ multiplex PCR was the method, and the copy in TCRdb shows in-frame clones only, minus some. The sample includes approximately 100,000 clones, around nine tenths of them seen just once. The CDR3 runs 15 residues. V was clipped by 5 bases and J by 6 bases, with 14 bases between them. Germline V CDR1 and CDR2: LNHNV, YYDKDF (reference sequence). This clonotype was obtained from an adult in good health. V usage is TRBV15 and J usage is TRBJ1-6; possibly TRBD1 for D (5 bases). Here the sequenced sample was peripheral blood, taken on day 0 of AZD1222 vaccination. CDR3 bases: TGTGCCACCAGCGGCTTAGGGGAAGTTAATTCACCCCTCCACTTT. Protein sequence: CATSGLGEVNSPLHF. Looking up the rest from reference TRBV15 and TRBJ1-6 gives the full variable domain: DAMVIQNPRYQVTQFGKPVTLSCSQTLNHNVMYWYQQKSSQAPKLLFHYYDKDFNNEADTPDNFQSRRPNTSFCFLDIRSPGLGDTAMYLCATSGLGEVNSPLHFGNGTRLTVT.